Listed here is a single T cell receptor (beta chain). Its target is not known. Sequencing used immunoSEQ multiplex PCR; TCRdb keeps in-frame clones, though not all of them. The table lists fewer than 120,000 clones, about 87% of them singletons. This sample was taken from a study of T cell responses to AZD1222 COVID-19 vaccine. Whole-study context: Pooled together were second doses at about 4 or about 12 weeks. Study observations and caveats: The study sampled repertoires only after the peak T cell response. Clonal diversity was possibly underestimated, and the donors were mostly white British, with more females.

Trimming shortened V by 5 bases and J by 6 bases, and 13 bases separated the two germline ends. The CDR3 consists of 13 residues. The chain recombines TRBV12-3 or TRBV12-4 with TRBJ1-2; D remains ambiguous. The clonotype comes from an adult in good health. Sequencing was performed on peripheral blood, taken on day 0 of AZD1222 vaccination. The CDR3 region is CASSDKSPHGYTF. The CDR3 DNA reads as TGTGCCAGCAGTGATAAGAGCCCTCATGGCTACACCTTC.